A selection of T cell receptor beta chains follows, all from one sample in a study of control samples from healthy donors and cancer patients. TCRdb's copy holds only in-frame clones and misses some; the assay was immunoSEQ multiplex PCR. The sample consists of approximately 100,000 clones, roughly 89% of them appearing once. The sequenced sample was blood. Every receptor here comes from a human donor in good health. The donor label of this sample is uncertain. The CDR3 runs from the conserved cysteine through the conserved F or W. A D gene is named only where the DNA matches it firmly. Expanded clones are given a class, and other clones once, few, many or no size at all.

V gene	D gene	J gene	clone size	CDR3 protein	CDR3 DNA
TRBV11-3	NA	TRBJ2-1	NA	CASSLDFNEQFF	TGTGCCAGCAGCTTAGATTTCAATGAGCAGTTCTTC
TRBV11-2	NA	TRBJ2-7	NA	CASSFGAYEQYF	TGTGCCAGCAGCTTTGGCGCCTACGAGCAGTACTTC
TRBV27	NA	TRBJ2-4	NA	CASRLGGHYPDIQYF	TGTGCCAGCAGATTGGGGGGACATTATCCGGACATTCAGTACTTC
TRBV5-4	NA	TRBJ1-3	once	CASSLGGLSGNTIYF	TGTGCCAGCAGCTTAGGGGGACTCTCTGGAAACACCATATATTTT
TRBV6-1	NA	TRBJ1-2	NA	CASSEVGGGRTRNYGYTF	TGTGCCAGCAGTGAAGTTGGGGGTGGCAGAACACGGAACTATGGCTACACCTTC
TRBV5-8	NA	TRBJ1-5	NA	CASSQTQQPQHF	TGTGCCAGCAGTCAAACGCAACAGCCCCAGCATTTT
TRBV10-3	TRBD1	TRBJ1-3	NA	CAIRSGGSATLSGNTIYF	TGTGCCATCAGGTCAGGGGGATCCGCAACTCTCTCTGGAAACACCATATATTTT
TRBV3-1/TRBV3-2	NA	TRBJ1-1	NA	CASSQGRGGTEAFF	TGTGCCAGCAGCCAAGGTCGGGGAGGGACTGAAGCTTTCTTT
TRBV19	TRBD1	TRBJ2-1	NA	CASSSRTGSSYNEQFF	TGTGCCAGTAGTTCGCGGACAGGGAGCTCCTACAATGAGCAGTTCTTC
TRBV30	TRBD1	TRBJ2-7	NA	CAWDSGTASYEQYF	TGTGCCTGGGATTCCGGGACAGCGAGCTACGAGCAGTACTTC
TRBV18	NA	TRBJ1-4	NA	CASSPVGAHATNEKLFF	TGTGCCAGCTCACCAGTGGGGGCCCATGCAACTAATGAAAAACTGTTTTTT
TRBV5-4	NA	TRBJ1-6	NA	CASSTRDSYNSPLHF	TGTGCCAGCAGCACCAGGGACTCCTATAATTCACCCCTCCACTTT
TRBV5-1	TRBD2	TRBJ2-5	NA	CASSPKAGGQVETQYF	TGCGCCAGCAGCCCTAAAGCGGGGGGGCAGGTAGAGACCCAGTACTTC
TRBV5-6	NA	TRBJ1-4	NA	CASSLAGQGRLFF	TGTGCCAGCAGCTTGGCCGGGCAGGGAAGACTGTTTTTT
TRBV6-5	NA	TRBJ1-3	NA	CASGRTGNTIYF	TGTGCCAGCGGAAGAACGGGAAACACCATATATTTT
TRBV5-5	NA	TRBJ1-3	NA	CASSLGGNSGNTIYF	TGTGCCAGCAGCTTAGGCGGCAACTCTGGAAACACCATATATTTT
TRBV29-1	TRBD1	TRBJ2-7	NA	CSVVRQGTYEQYF	TGCAGCGTTGTCAGACAGGGAACCTACGAGCAGTACTTC
TRBV6-5	TRBD1	TRBJ1-3	NA	CASFDRGRENTIYF	TGTGCCAGTTTTGACAGGGGAAGGGAAAACACCATATATTTT
TRBV7-2	NA	TRBJ2-1	NA	CASSYGHLLYEQFF	TGTGCCAGCAGCTACGGACATCTGCTCTATGAGCAGTTCTTC
TRBV5-1	NA	TRBJ1-1	NA	CASSLGQTTEAFF	TGCGCCAGCAGCTTGGGGCAGACGACTGAAGCTTTCTTT
TRBV28	NA	TRBJ2-7	NA	CASSLPGYEQYF	TGTGCCAGCAGCCTTCCAGGCTACGAGCAGTACTTC
TRBV27	NA	TRBJ1-1	NA	CASRMTGTRNTEAFF	TGTGCCAGCAGGATGACCGGGACACGGAACACTGAAGCTTTCTTT
TRBV3-1/TRBV3-2	NA	TRBJ2-5	NA	CASSPLDTQETQYF	TGTGCCAGCAGCCCCTTGGACACTCAAGAGACCCAGTACTTC
TRBV6-2/TRBV6-3	NA	TRBJ1-2	NA	CASSFPGDYGYTF	TGTGCCAGCAGTTTCCCGGGGGACTATGGCTACACCTTC
TRBV14	NA	TRBJ1-1	NA	CASSQVLGAVNTEAFF	TGTGCCAGCAGCCAAGTTCTCGGGGCAGTGAACACTGAAGCTTTCTTT
TRBV19	NA	TRBJ1-2	NA	CASSPTKTNYGYTF	TGTGCCAGTAGCCCAACAAAGACCAACTATGGCTACACCTTC
TRBV30	NA	TRBJ2-3	NA	CAARLGSDTQYF	TGTGCCGCCAGACTAGGGTCAGATACGCAGTATTTT
TRBV5-1	NA	TRBJ2-2	once	CASSSTSPGELFF	TGCGCCAGCAGTTCTACTAGCCCCGGGGAGCTGTTTTTT
TRBV28	TRBD2	TRBJ2-1	NA	CASSLMGSGGLSYNEQFF	TGTGCCAGCAGTTTAATGGGTAGCGGGGGGCTCTCCTACAATGAGCAGTTCTTC
TRBV29-1	NA	TRBJ2-6	once	CSVRSGANVLTF	TGCAGCGTGCGCTCTGGGGCCAACGTCCTGACTTTC
TRBV9	NA	TRBJ1-1	NA	CASSPRGGMNTEAFF	TGTGCCAGCAGCCCTAGGGGGGGGATGAACACTGAAGCTTTCTTT
TRBV6-6	NA	TRBJ1-1	NA	CASSRTVNTEAFF	TGTGCCAGCAGCCGGACAGTGAACACTGAAGCTTTCTTT
TRBV21-1	NA	TRBJ1-4	NA	CASSKVGRVRQPTTNEKLFF	TGTGCCAGCAGCAAAGTTGGGAGGGTGAGACAACCTACAACTAATGAAAAACTGTTTTTT
TRBV24-1	NA	TRBJ2-2	NA	CATSDFGRGSSGELFF	TGTGCCACCAGTGATTTTGGCCGGGGTTCGTCCGGGGAGCTGTTTTTT
TRBV3-1/TRBV3-2	TRBD2	TRBJ2-2	NA	CASSRATSGGAAGELFF	TGTGCCAGCAGCCGAGCGACTAGCGGGGGGGCTGCCGGGGAGCTGTTTTTT
TRBV4-3	NA	TRBJ2-1	NA	CASSPDGVSYNEQFF	TGCGCCAGCAGCCCAGATGGAGTTTCCTACAATGAGCAGTTCTTC
TRBV16	TRBD1	TRBJ1-2	NA	CASSPRQGSYGYTF	TGTGCCAGCAGCCCTAGACAGGGTTCCTATGGCTACACCTTC
TRBV18	NA	TRBJ2-7	NA	CASSPDSTYEQYF	TGTGCCAGCTCACCCGACAGTACCTACGAGCAGTACTTC
TRBV6-5	NA	TRBJ2-7	NA	CASRRQENYEQYF	TGTGCCAGCAGGAGACAAGAAAACTACGAGCAGTACTTC
TRBV19	NA	TRBJ1-1	NA	CASTLRGVGGTEAFF	TGTGCCAGTACCCTAAGGGGGGTTGGGGGCACTGAAGCTTTCTTT
TRBV6-5	NA	TRBJ1-1	NA	CASSYWGGTEAFF	TGTGCCAGCAGTTACTGGGGGGGCACTGAAGCTTTCTTT
TRBV6-2/TRBV6-3	TRBD1	TRBJ1-2	NA	CASSSQGTSYGYTF	TGTGCCAGCAGTTCACAGGGGACTTCCTATGGCTACACCTTC
TRBV2	NA	TRBJ2-5	NA	CASSGRETQYF	TGTGCCAGCAGTGGGAGGGAGACCCAGTACTTC
TRBV12-3/TRBV12-4	NA	TRBJ1-1	NA	CASSLIRQEAFF	TGTGCCAGCAGTTTAATAAGACAGGAAGCTTTCTTT
TRBV19	NA	TRBJ1-4	NA	CASSDHRVVAEKLFF	TGTGCCAGTAGTGACCACAGGGTGGTTGCTGAAAAACTGTTTTTT
TRBV2	NA	TRBJ1-2	NA	CASSETSYGYTF	TGTGCCAGCAGTGAGACAAGCTATGGCTACACCTTC
TRBV11-3	NA	TRBJ2-2	NA	CAHRRKEANTGELFF	TGTGCCCACAGGCGGAAAGAAGCGAACACCGGGGAGCTGTTTTTT
TRBV3-1/TRBV3-2	TRBD1	TRBJ1-5	NA	CASSLEGAGQPQHF	TGTGCCAGCAGCCTAGAGGGGGCAGGTCAGCCCCAGCATTTT
TRBV6-5	NA	TRBJ1-3	few	CASQIETSSGNTIYF	TGTGCCAGCCAGATTGAAACTAGCTCTGGAAACACCATATATTTT
TRBV9	NA	TRBJ1-1	NA	CASSVGPFQTEAFF	TGTGCCAGCAGCGTAGGACCATTCCAGACTGAAGCTTTCTTT